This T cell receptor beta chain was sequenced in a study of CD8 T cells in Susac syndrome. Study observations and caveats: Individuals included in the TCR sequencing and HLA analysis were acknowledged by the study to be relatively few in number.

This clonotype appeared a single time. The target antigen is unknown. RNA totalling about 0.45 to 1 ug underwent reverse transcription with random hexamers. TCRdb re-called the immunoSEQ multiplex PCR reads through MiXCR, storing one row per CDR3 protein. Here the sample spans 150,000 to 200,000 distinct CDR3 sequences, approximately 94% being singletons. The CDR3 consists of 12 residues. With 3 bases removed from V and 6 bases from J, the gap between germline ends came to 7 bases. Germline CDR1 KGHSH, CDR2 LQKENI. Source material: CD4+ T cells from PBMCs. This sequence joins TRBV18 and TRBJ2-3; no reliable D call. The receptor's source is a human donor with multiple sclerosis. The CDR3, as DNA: TGTGCCAGCTCACCTAAACCGGATACGCAGTATTTT. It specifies CASSPKPDTQYF.